Below, 21 T cell receptor beta chains from the same sample are listed, as sequenced in a study of T cells in tuberculosis. Assay: immunoSEQ multiplex PCR; the TCRdb copy retains only in-frame clones and omits some. The sample consists of about 34,000 clones, about 91% of them appearing once. Noted time point: new active TB diagnosis, blood taken before or within 7 days of starting treatment. The input for sequencing was PBMCs, taken at tuberculosis diagnosis. The receptors were sampled from an adult with tuberculosis.

The chain has TRBV5-1 and TRBJ1-1, with D possibly TRBD1 on 5 matching bases. The germline gives CDR1 SGHRS, CDR2 YFSETQ. V gave up 4 bases and J gave up 2 bases, with 9 bases separating them. CDR3 length: 13 residues. The CDR3 nucleotides are TGCGCCAGCAGCGGGGGGACCAACACTGAAGCTTTCTTT. Translation gives CASSGGTNTEAFF.

Remarks on this clone: One junction end disagrees with the germline gene, perhaps due to a read error. The chain has TRBV2 and TRBJ1-6; 8 nucleotides line up with TRBD1. Germline V gene sequence: CDR1 SNHLY, CDR2 FYNNEI. The CDR3 sequence is 14 residues long. CDR3 in DNA: TGTGTCAGCACCAGGACAGGGAAGGAATCACCCCTCCACTTT. It yields the protein CVSTRTGKESPLHF.

This clone is medium-sized (0.01 to 0.1%). The chain joins TRBV6-1 to TRBJ1-2, with 7 nucleotides matching TRBD1. V shed 2 bases, J shed 5 bases, and the junction held 8 bases outside the gene matches. The germline CDR1 and CDR2 sequences are MNHNS and SASEGT. The CDR3 spans 15 residues. The CDR3 here is CASSEHVGGGYGYTF. CDR3 DNA: TGTGCCAGCAGTGAACACGTAGGGGGCGGGTATGGCTACACCTTC.

The chain recombines TRBV5-8 with TRBJ2-7, with TRBD1 identical over 7 bases. Germline values: CDR1 SGHTS, CDR2 YDEGEE. The CDR3 runs to 14 residues. The V gene end was trimmed by 4 bases and the J gene end by 1 base; junction bases not matched to a gene: 5. The CDR3 bases are TGTGCCAGCAGCCGGACAGGACAGTCCTACGAGCAGTACTTC. Translating gives CASSRTGQSYEQYF.

V gene TRBV6-5 combines with J gene TRBJ1-1; perhaps TRBD1 as D (5 bases). Trimming removed 5 bases from V and 7 bases from J, with 11 bases in between. Germline CDR1 reads MNHEY; CDR2 reads SVGAGI. This CDR3 comprises 12 residues. The CDR3 DNA reads TGTGCCAGCAGTGCTCGACAGTTTGAAGCTTTCTTT. Residues: CASSARQFEAFF.

The V and J genes are TRBV7-8 and TRBJ2-1; 10 positions agree with TRBD1. V was clipped by 3 bases and J by 1 base; unmatched bases: 6. CDR3 size: 17 residues. The germline gives CDR1 SGHVS, CDR2 FQNEAQ. As DNA, the CDR3 is TGTGCCAGCAGCTTCCGGGACAGGGGAAAATCCTACAATGAGCAGTTCTTC. This codes for CASSFRDRGKSYNEQFF.

The chain couples TRBV2 to TRBJ2-3; 9 bases align to TRBD2. The length of the CDR3 is 13 residues. Germline CDR1 is SNHLY and CDR2 is FYNNEI. J lost 3 bases, V lost 8 bases, and 3 bases had no gene match. The CDR3 reads CASLAGFTDTQYF. As DNA, the CDR3 is TGTGCCAGCCTAGCGGGGTTTACAGATACGCAGTATTTT.

This rearrangement joins TRBV6-1 to TRBJ1-5; TRBD1 matches 8 bases. This CDR3 is built from 16 residues. In germline, CDR1 is MNHNS, CDR2 SASEGT. After removal of 1 base from V and 5 bases from J, the junction contained 7 bases not matched to a gene. The CDR3 sequence is CASSEVGRGLDQPQHF. CDR3 nucleotide sequence: TGTGCCAGCAGTGAAGTCGGCAGGGGGCTGGATCAGCCCCAGCATTTT.

The chain carries TRBV5-1 and TRBJ2-5; 8 bases are shared with TRBD2. Germline V gives CDR1 SGHRS, CDR2 YFSETQ. The CDR3 has 15 amino acids. Trimming removed 1 base from V and 5 bases from J; junction bases left unmatched: 7. The CDR3 region is CASSLHAGGSETQYF. Written as DNA, the CDR3 is TGCGCCAGCAGCTTGCATGCGGGGGGTTCCGAGACCCAGTACTTC.

This chain uses TRBV20-1 with TRBJ2-7; D is perhaps TRBD1 (6 bases). Between the trimmed V and J ends, which lost 5 bases and 6 bases, there was a span of 11 bases. Germline V gene sequence: CDR1 DFQATT, CDR2 SNEGSKA (reference sequence). This CDR3 contains 11 residues. CDR3 sequence: CSAGTGLEQYF. The CDR3, as DNA: TGCAGTGCTGGAACAGGGCTCGAGCAGTACTTC.

Only one count was recorded for this clone. This chain uses TRBV27 with TRBJ1-4; D may be TRBD1 (5 bases). Trimming took off 10 bases at V and 5 bases at J, with 11 bases between the two ends. Germline V gene data show CDR1 as MNHEY and CDR2 as SMNVEV (reference sequence). This CDR3 is 12 amino acids long. CDR3 nucleotides: TGTGCCACCGGGGAGGGGAATGAAAAACTGTTTTTT. It yields the protein CATGEGNEKLFF.

This CDR3 is CASSSPRPRASGYTDTQYF. CDR3 nucleotides: TGTGCCAGCAGCTCCCCGAGGCCGAGGGCTAGCGGCTACACAGATACGCAGTATTTT. This sequence joins TRBV11-2 and TRBJ2-3, with 7 bases identical to TRBD2. CDR3 length equals 19 residues. V gave up 4 bases and J gave up 2 bases; unmatched junction bases: 18. Germline CDR1 reads SGHAT; CDR2 reads FQNNGV. Full variable domain (missing parts from reference TRBV11-2 and TRBJ2-3): EAGVAQSPRYKIIEKRQSVAFWCNPISGHATLYWYQQILGQGPKLLIQFQNNGVVDDSQLPKDRFSAERLKGVDSTLKIQPAKLEDSAVYLCASSSPRPRASGYTDTQYFGPGTRLTVL.

V usage is TRBV28 and J usage is TRBJ2-1; maybe TRBD2 (5 bases). V was pared by 10 bases and J by 8 bases, with 18 bases between. Per germline, CDR1 MDHEN and CDR2 SYDVKM. CDR3 size: 13 residues. The CDR3 nucleotides are TGTGCCATCTCCTCTGGGAGAATCTATGAGCAGTTCTTC. It is translated as CAISSGRIYEQFF.

The chain combines TRBV5-1 with TRBJ2-3; 10 bases map to TRBD2. Germline values: CDR1 SGHRS, CDR2 YFSETQ. This CDR3 spans 17 amino acids. Trimming cost V 2 bases and J 2 bases; bases outside gene matches: 8. The CDR3 nucleotides are TGCGCCAGCAGCTTAAAAGCGGGGGGGCTTACCACAGATACGCAGTATTTT. This translates into CASSLKAGGLTTDTQYF.

The chain is built from TRBV5-6 and TRBJ2-3; 7 positions match TRBD2. Looked up from germline, CDR1 is SGHDT and CDR2 is YYEEEE. The CDR3 consists of 15 residues. V shed 0 bases, J shed 5 bases, and the junction held 6 bases outside the gene matches. This chain's CDR3 is CASSLAVGGGDTQYF. The CDR3 DNA is TGTGCCAGCAGCTTGGCCGTGGGCGGGGGAGATACGCAGTATTTT. Looking up the rest from reference TRBV5-6 and TRBJ2-3 gives the full variable domain: DAGVTQSPTHLIKTRGQQVTLRCSPKSGHDTVSWYQQALGQGPQFIFQYYEEEERQRGNFPDRFSGHQFPNYSSELNVNALLLGDSALYLCASSLAVGGGDTQYFGPGTRLTVL.

The chain links TRBV7-2 to TRBJ2-7; D remains unclear. Germline V gives CDR1 SGHTA, CDR2 FQGNSA. There are 13 residues in the CDR3. Trimming removed 1 base at V and 3 bases at J, with 7 bases between. The CDR3 DNA reads as TGTGCCAGCAGCTTAGACTACCTCTACGAGCAGTACTTC. It yields the protein CASSLDYLYEQYF.

J is TRBJ2-2 and V is TRBV19; 11 nucleotides line up with TRBD2. CDR3 length: 18 amino acids. Germline V gives CDR1 LNHDA, CDR2 SQIVND (reference sequence). Trimming removed 5 bases from V and 5 bases from J; junction bases left unmatched: 13. The CDR3 sequence is CASSARGSGGARTGELFF. CDR3 DNA sequence: TGTGCCAGTAGTGCCCGGGGTAGCGGGGGGGCTAGGACCGGGGAGCTGTTTTTT.

The chain couples TRBV28 to TRBJ1-2; D not resolved. The CDR3 runs to 15 residues. The germline CDR1 and CDR2 sequences are MDHEN and SYDVKM. The germline V and J ends were trimmed by 3 bases and 8 bases, with 19 bases remaining between them. The CDR3 loop reads CASSLVLWPGGGYTF. CDR3 bases: TGTGCCAGCAGTTTGGTACTTTGGCCCGGAGGGGGCTACACCTTC.

V usage is TRBV6-5 and J usage is TRBJ2-7; D possibly corresponds to TRBD1 (5 bases). The CDR3 sequence is 13 residues long. The V and J ends lost 2 bases and 3 bases respectively, with 8 bases between them. Germline CDR1 MNHEY, CDR2 SVGAGI. CDR3: CASSYTDSYEQYV. CDR3 coding DNA: TGTGCCAGCAGTTACACCGACAGCTACGAGCAGTACGTC.

This clone showed up just once. The V gene is TRBV7-3, the J gene TRBJ2-1, with 11 bases identical to TRBD2. This CDR3 has 19 residues. CDR1 is SGHTA and CDR2 is FQGTGA in the germline V gene. V shed 2 bases, J shed 5 bases, and the junction held 14 bases outside the gene matches. The CDR3 sequence is CASSLHPATSGAINNEQFF. CDR3 in DNA: TGTGCCAGCAGCTTACACCCTGCGACTAGCGGGGCCATTAACAATGAGCAGTTCTTC.

The V gene is TRBV5-4, the J gene TRBJ1-4; 7 nucleotides line up with TRBD1. CDR1 and CDR2 (germline): SGHNT, YYREEE (reference sequence). V lost 0 bases and J lost 5; bases outside the gene matches: 7. This CDR3 is built from 16 residues. The CDR3 sequence is CASSLGPGTANEKLFF. The CDR3 coding sequence is TGTGCCAGCAGCTTGGGACCCGGGACAGCAAATGAAAAACTGTTTTTT.